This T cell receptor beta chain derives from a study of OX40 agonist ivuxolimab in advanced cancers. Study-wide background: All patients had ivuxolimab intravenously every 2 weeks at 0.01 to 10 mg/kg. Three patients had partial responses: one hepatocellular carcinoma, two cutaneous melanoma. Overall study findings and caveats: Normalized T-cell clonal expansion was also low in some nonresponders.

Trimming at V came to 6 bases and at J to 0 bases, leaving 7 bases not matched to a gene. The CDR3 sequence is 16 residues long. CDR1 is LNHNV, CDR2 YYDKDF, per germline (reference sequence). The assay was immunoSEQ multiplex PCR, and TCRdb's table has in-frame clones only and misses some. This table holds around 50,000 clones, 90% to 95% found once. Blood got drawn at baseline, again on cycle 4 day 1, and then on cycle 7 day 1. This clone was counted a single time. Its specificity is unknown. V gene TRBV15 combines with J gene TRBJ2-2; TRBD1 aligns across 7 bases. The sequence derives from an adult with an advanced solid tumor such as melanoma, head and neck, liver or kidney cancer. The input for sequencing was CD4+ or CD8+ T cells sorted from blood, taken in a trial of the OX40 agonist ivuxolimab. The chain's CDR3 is CATRSRDRANTGELFF. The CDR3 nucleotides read TGTGCCACCAGAAGCCGGGACAGAGCGAACACCGGGGAGCTGTTTTTT.